This entry concerns a single TCR beta chain. The CDR3 consists of 12 residues. V lost 4 bases, J lost 0 bases, and 5 bases lay in between. CDR1 is SGHRS, CDR2 YFSETQ, per germline. The data derive from a study of blood T cell repertoires in COVID-19. Residents of about two dozen US areas, aged 18 to 89 years, made up the participants. Cohort allocation depended upon clinical history that participants reported. Recovery meant two consecutive negative NP/OP PCR tests, professional clearance, or resolved symptoms. Original handling: Amplification of reference gene primers provided the estimated nucleated cell counts. The assay was immunoSEQ multiplex PCR, and TCRdb's table has in-frame clones only and misses some. Clonal size and the V and J genes are those of that table, whereas D and trimming came from the DNA. The table shows under 200,000 clones, with 75% to 90% occurring only once.

What was sequenced was PBMCs or T cells enriched from blood (not recorded which). This clonotype was obtained from a woman aged 55-70 years who had recovered from COVID-19. The V call is TRBV5-1, the J call TRBJ2-7; the D gene is possibly TRBD2 (5 bases). The CDR3 DNA follows: TGCGCCAGCAGCCGGGACTCCTACGAGCAGTACTTC. Translating gives CASSRDSYEQYF. The full variable domain, completed using reference TRBV5-1 and TRBJ2-7, is KAGVTQTPRYLIKTRGQQVTLSCSPISGHRSVSWYQQTPGQGLQFLFEYFSETQRNKGNFPGRFSGRQFSNSRSEMNVSTLELGDSALYLCASSRDSYEQYFGPGTRLTVT.